These 24 T cell receptor beta chains were sequenced from one sample in a study of cytomegalovirus exposure and HLA in healthy donors. The PCR had 60 Vbeta and 13 Jbeta primers. Generated by immunoSEQ multiplex PCR, the TCRdb table keeps only in-frame clones and is missing some. This repertoire shows approximately 150,000 clones, about two thirds found once; its top ten account for around 2.3%. Input material: PBMCs. The receptors here all came from a human donor in good health.

This sequence joins TRBV2 and TRBJ2-3, with D possibly matching TRBD1 (7 bases). The CDR3 totals 15 residues. Germline V gene lookup returns CDR1 SNHLY and CDR2 FYNNEI. Trimming stripped 6 bases from V and 0 bases from J, with 13 bases between. DNA of the CDR3: TGTGCCAGCAGATGGGGGGACAGAAGCACAGATACGCAGTATTTT. It is translated as CASRWGDRSTDTQYF.

CDR3: CASTLRDRAYNSPLHF. The CDR3 DNA is TGTGCCAGCACCCTCCGGGACAGGGCCTATAATTCACCCCTCCACTTT. The chain employs TRBV13 and TRBJ1-6, with 9 bases matching TRBD1. CDR1 is PRHDT, CDR2 FYEKMQ, per germline (reference sequence). The length of the CDR3 is 16 residues. V lost 7 bases to trimming and J lost 2 bases; unmatched junction nucleotides: 6.

The rearrangement uses TRBV6-1 and TRBJ1-4, with a possible D match to TRBD1 (6 bases). Germline CDR1 and CDR2: MNHNS and SASEGT. V was pared by 0 bases and J by 6 bases, with 8 bases between. The CDR3 has 14 residues. CDR3 residues: CASSEAPGDEKLFF. Here the CDR3 DNA reads TGTGCCAGCAGTGAAGCGCCAGGGGATGAAAAACTGTTTTTT.

The genes are TRBV6-6 and TRBJ1-1; 8 bases agree with TRBD1. This CDR3 spans 15 amino acids. The germline gives CDR1 MNHNY, CDR2 SVGAGI (reference sequence). The V segment lost 4 bases and the J segment 0 bases; nucleotides outside the gene matches: 4. CDR3 protein: CASSSSGGVNTEAFF. The CDR3 nucleotides are TGTGCCAGCAGTTCATCAGGGGGCGTGAACACTGAAGCTTTCTTT.

The genes are TRBV2 and TRBJ1-1, with 8 bases that match TRBD1. CDR1 is SNHLY, CDR2 FYNNEI, per germline. With 6 bases clipped from V and 4 bases from J, the junction kept 13 bases outside the gene matches. The CDR3 extends over 16 amino acids. The DNA for the CDR3 is TGTGCCAGCAGGGGGCGTAGGACAGGGTCTACCACTGAAGCTTTCTTT. Translation: CASRGRRTGSTTEAFF.

This clone was detected only a few times. The chain links TRBV6-6 to TRBJ1-2; a possible D gene is TRBD1 (6 bases). The CDR3 totals 14 residues. From germline, CDR1 is MNHNY and CDR2 SVGAGI (reference sequence). Trimming took 5 bases from V and 6 from J, leaving 16 bases between them. The CDR3 here is CASSDVTGSDGYTF. In DNA, the CDR3 is TGTGCCAGCAGTGACGTAACAGGGTCGGATGGCTACACCTTC.

This clone has only a few counts. This chain joins TRBV14 and TRBJ2-5, with 10 bases aligning to TRBD1. Trimming took 2 bases from V and 1 from J; bases not matched to a gene: 4. The CDR3 consists of 16 residues. Germline V gene data show CDR1 as SGHDN and CDR2 as FVKESK. The DNA of the CDR3 is TGTGCCAGCAGCCAACGCGACAGGGGGCCCCAAGAGACCCAGTACTTC. This encodes CASSQRDRGPQETQYF. Supplemented by reference TRBV14 and TRBJ2-5, the full variable domain reads EAGVTQFPSHSVIEKGQTVTLRCDPISGHDNLYWYRRVMGKEIKFLLHFVKESKQDESGMPNNRFLAERTGGTYSTLKVQPAELEDSGVYFCASSQRDRGPQETQYFGPGTRLLVL.

This chain links TRBV6-1 with TRBJ1-2; a weak D match, TRBD1 (5 bases). Deletions cut 0 bases from V and 9 bases from J, with 11 bases between. Germline V gene sequence: CDR1 MNHNS, CDR2 SASEGT. The CDR3 is made up of 13 amino acids. The CDR3 coding sequence is TGTGCCAGCAGTGAAGCGAGCGGGGGACGCTACACCTTC. Amino acids: CASSEASGGRYTF.

The genes are TRBV6-1 and TRBJ2-3; D not certain. V was trimmed by 2 bases and J by 0 bases, leaving 6 bases between them. This CDR3 region has 14 residues. Germline CDR1 and CDR2: MNHNS and SASEGT. DNA of the CDR3: TGTGCCAGCAGTGAACGAGCCAGCACAGATACGCAGTATTTT. Its translation: CASSERASTDTQYF.

This clone was recorded a few times. V is TRBV6-5 and J is TRBJ1-2; 8 bases are shared with TRBD1. The J segment lost 7 bases and the V segment lost 1 base, leaving 8 bases of the junction unmatched. The germline V gene has CDR1 MNHEY and CDR2 SVGAGI. This CDR3 has 15 amino acids. CDR3 nucleotides: TGTGCCAGCAGTTACTTGGACAGGGAGGCGGGTGGCTACACCTTC. Translating gives CASSYLDREAGGYTF.

This clone was detected only a few times. The chain has TRBV5-8 and TRBJ1-1; D might be TRBD1 (5 bases). CDR1 is SGHTS and CDR2 is YDEGEE in the germline V gene. There are 14 residues in the CDR3. V lost 2 bases and J 5 bases, leaving 13 bases between the germline ends. The CDR3 region is CASSLWGGRTEAFF. CDR3 coding DNA: TGTGCCAGCAGCTTATGGGGGGGGAGGACTGAAGCTTTCTTT.

This clone showed up just a few times. The rearrangement joins TRBV4-1 to TRBJ2-7, with D perhaps TRBD2 (5 bases). The V end was cut by 6 bases, the J end by 3 bases, with 15 bases between. Germline V CDR1 and CDR2: MGHRA, YSYEKL. The CDR3 runs 14 residues. The CDR3 DNA reads TGCGCCAGCAGTCGCACTTTAGAGGGCTACGAGCAGTACTTC. Its translation is CASSRTLEGYEQYF.

This clone occurred once. This rearrangement joins TRBV9 to TRBJ2-1, with TRBD2 matching 7 bases. Germline V gives CDR1 SGDLS, CDR2 YYNGEE. This CDR3 contains 17 residues. With 0 bases clipped from V and 0 bases from J, the junction kept 6 bases outside the gene matches. The CDR3 is CASSVGLAVSSYNEQFF. In DNA form, the CDR3 reads TGTGCCAGCAGCGTAGGTCTAGCGGTAAGCTCCTACAATGAGCAGTTCTTC.

The chain has TRBV5-1 and TRBJ1-1, with 8 bases identical to TRBD1. The V segment lost 7 bases and the J segment 9 bases; nucleotides outside the gene matches: 11. Germline V gene data show CDR1 as SGHRS and CDR2 as YFSETQ. CDR3 length: 13 amino acids. The chain's CDR3 is CASHRTGNRQAFF. The CDR3 coding sequence is TGCGCCAGCCACCGGACAGGGAATAGACAAGCTTTCTTT.

The genes are TRBV2 and TRBJ2-7; TRBD1 might be the D (6 bases). CDR3 length: 14 amino acids. Germline V gene data show CDR1 as SNHLY and CDR2 as FYNNEI. V was cut by 8 bases and J by 0 bases, with 14 bases left in between. DNA for the CDR3: TGTGCCAGCTCCCCCGGGACAAACTCCTACGAGCAGTACTTC. It is translated as CASSPGTNSYEQYF.

This sequence joins TRBV2 and TRBJ2-3; D uncertain. Trimming left V 7 bases short and J 3 bases short, with 5 bases between. Germline V gene sequence: CDR1 SNHLY, CDR2 FYNNEI. CDR3 length: 11 residues. CDR3 sequence: CASTKTDTQYF. For the CDR3, the DNA is TGTGCCAGCACCAAAACAGATACGCAGTATTTT.

V usage is TRBV29-1 and J usage is TRBJ2-7; a possible D gene is TRBD1 (5 bases). The germline gives CDR1 SQVTM, CDR2 ANQGSEA. The CDR3 is 12 residues long. The V and J ends lost 4 bases and 5 bases respectively, with 12 bases between them. CDR3 protein: CSVVQGRDEQYF. The CDR3 DNA follows: TGCAGCGTTGTTCAGGGTCGGGACGAGCAGTACTTC.

The rearrangement uses TRBV20-1 and TRBJ1-1; D ambiguous. Germline assignment: CDR1 DFQATT and CDR2 SNEGSKA (reference sequence). V lost 8 bases, J lost 10 bases, and 17 bases lay in between. The CDR3 loop spans 11 amino acids. In DNA, the CDR3 is TGCAGTCGAGGTAGGGAGTCTTCAGCTTTCTTT. Its translation: CSRGRESSAFF.

This chain connects TRBV5-1 to TRBJ1-2, with D possibly being TRBD1 (6 bases). The V gene lost 3 bases and the J gene lost 4 bases, with 13 bases spanning the gap. CDR3 length equals 14 residues. Germline values: CDR1 SGHRS, CDR2 YFSETQ. CDR3 nucleotides: TGCGCCAGCAGCTCGAGCAGGGGTGTCTATGGCTACACCTTC. Protein product: CASSSSRGVYGYTF.

V usage is TRBV29-1 and J usage is TRBJ1-2; the D is unclear. CDR1 SQVTM and CDR2 ANQGSEA come from the germline V gene. The CDR3 spans 11 residues. CDR3 DNA: TGCAGTGGGAGAGGTGACTATGGCTACACCTTC. Translation gives CSGRGDYGYTF.

The V and J genes are TRBV27 and TRBJ1-6; possibly TRBD1 for D (5 bases). The germline V and J ends were trimmed by 2 bases and 9 bases, with 14 bases remaining between them. CDR3 length: 15 residues. Germline CDR1 and CDR2: MNHEY and SMNVEV (reference sequence). CDR3 protein: CASSLRGGFGSPLHF. The CDR3 region has the DNA TGTGCCAGCAGTTTAAGGGGAGGGTTCGGTTCACCCCTCCACTTT.

The chain is built from TRBV9 and TRBJ2-3, with TRBD2 matching 13 bases. The CDR3 spans 16 residues. Trimming removed 3 bases from V and 6 bases from J; junction bases left unmatched: 7. Germline CDR1 and CDR2: SGDLS and YYNGEE. The CDR3 loop reads CASSAPGLAGQDTQYF. The CDR3 nucleotides read TGTGCCAGCAGCGCCCCGGGACTAGCGGGGCAGGATACGCAGTATTTT.

This clone was picked up a small number of times. The chain links TRBV6-5 to TRBJ2-1; a possible D gene is TRBD2 (5 bases). CDR1 is MNHEY and CDR2 is SVGAGI in the germline V gene. The V and J ends lost 2 bases and 3 bases respectively, with 8 bases between them. The CDR3 is 14 residues long. CDR3 protein: CASSYNGDYNEQFF. The CDR3 nucleotides read TGTGCCAGCAGTTACAACGGGGACTACAATGAGCAGTTCTTC.

In nucleotides, the CDR3 is TGTGCCAGCAGCTTGGTTGCGGGGGGGCCGCCAGATACGCAGTATTTT. This sequence encodes CASSLVAGGPPDTQYF. The chain carries TRBV5-4 and TRBJ2-3; 9 bases map to TRBD2. The CDR3 length is 16 residues. Trimming removed 0 bases from V and 4 bases from J; junction bases left unmatched: 6. The V gene's germline CDR1 is SGHNT and CDR2 YYREEE (reference sequence).